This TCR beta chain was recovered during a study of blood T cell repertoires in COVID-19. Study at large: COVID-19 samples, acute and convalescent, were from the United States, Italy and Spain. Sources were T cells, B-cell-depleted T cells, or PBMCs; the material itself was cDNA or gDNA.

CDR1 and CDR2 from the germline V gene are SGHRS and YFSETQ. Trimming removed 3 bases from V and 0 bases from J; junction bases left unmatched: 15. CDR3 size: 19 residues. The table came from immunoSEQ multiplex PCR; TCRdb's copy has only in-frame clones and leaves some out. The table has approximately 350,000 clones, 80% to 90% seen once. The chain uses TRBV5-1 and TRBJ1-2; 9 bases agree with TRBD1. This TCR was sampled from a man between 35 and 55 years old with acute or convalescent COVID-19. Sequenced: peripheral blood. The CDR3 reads CASSSNVPGQGPTNYGYTF. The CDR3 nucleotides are TGCGCCAGCAGCTCTAACGTCCCGGGACAGGGACCGACTAACTATGGCTACACCTTC.